A selection of T cell receptor beta chains follows, all from one sample in a study of CD8 T cells in ankylosing spondylitis. TCRdb reanalysed the 5' RACE reads using MiXCR and keeps one entry per CDR3 protein. This table has approximately 150,000 distinct CDR3 sequences, about 32% appearing once. Specimen: synovial fluid, either unsorted or a sorted T cell fraction (not recorded which). The receptors stem from a male donor with ankylosing spondylitis. Both conserved end residues are part of each CDR3. A D gene is named only where the DNA matches it firmly. Some rows mark clone size as missing; the rest say once, few, many or name a class of expanded clone.

V gene,clone size,J gene,D gene,CDR3 DNA,CDR3 protein
TRBV4-1,few,TRBJ2-7,NA,TGCGCCAGCAGCCAAGGAGGGCGGGCCGGCTCCTACGAGCAGTACTTC,CASSQGGRAGSYEQYF
TRBV4-2,NA,TRBJ2-3,TRBD2,TGTGCCAGCAGCCTGACTAGCGGGAAAACAGATACGCAGTATTTT,CASSLTSGKTDTQYF
TRBV27,NA,TRBJ1-1,NA,TGTGCCAGCAGAAAACAGGGATTGTCCACTGAAGCTTTCTTT,CASRKQGLSTEAFF
TRBV3-1,NA,TRBJ1-1,NA,TGTGCCAGCACCAGAACGGTCTCGGTGAACACTGAAGCTTTCTTT,CASTRTVSVNTEAFF
TRBV11-2,few,TRBJ1-3,TRBD1,TGTGCCAGCAGCTCGAATCAAATGGGACAGGGTTCTGGAAACACCATATATTTT,CASSSNQMGQGSGNTIYF
TRBV20-1,few,TRBJ2-7,NA,TGCAGTGCCCAGCTACCGGGACAACTGTACGAGCAGTACTTC,CSAQLPGQLYEQYF
TRBV12-3/TRBV12-4,few,TRBJ1-1,TRBD1,TGTGCCAGCAGTTTCCGACAGGGCGGCTACGAAGCTTTCTTT,CASSFRQGGYEAFF
TRBV27,medium-sized,TRBJ2-3,TRBD2,TGTGCCAGCAGTTTATCCGGGACTAGCGGAACAGATACGCAGTATTTT,CASSLSGTSGTDTQYF
TRBV6-1,many,TRBJ1-5,TRBD1,TGTGCCAGCAGGCCGGGACAGGGGGGGGATCAGCCCCAGCATTTT,CASRPGQGGDQPQHF
TRBV20-1,NA,TRBJ2-5,TRBD2,TGCAGTGCTCATCGCGGTAGCGGGTCCACCCAAGAGACCCAGTACTTC,CSAHRGSGSTQETQYF
TRBV20-1,NA,TRBJ1-2,TRBD1,TGCAGTGCTAGAGACACAGGGGCTACTTTATATGGCTACACCTTC,CSARDTGATLYGYTF
TRBV24-1,NA,TRBJ2-5,NA,TGTGCCACCAGTGATTTGGAGACCCAGTACTTC,CATSDLETQYF
TRBV28,NA,TRBJ1-6,NA,TGTGCCAGCAGCCCCATGAGGGATAATTCACCCCTCCACTTT,CASSPMRDNSPLHF
TRBV6-5,few,TRBJ2-2,NA,TGTGCCAGCAGTTACCGGACAGCGAACACCGGGGAGCTGTTTTTT,CASSYRTANTGELFF
TRBV21-1,NA,TRBJ1-4,NA,TGTGCCAGCAGCACGGAGGACAGGGGCCCAACTAATGAAAAACTGTTTTTT,CASSTEDRGPTNEKLFF
TRBV15,NA,TRBJ2-7,NA,TGTGCCACCAGCAGAGATTTTGTGGGTTCCTACGAGCAGTACTTC,CATSRDFVGSYEQYF
TRBV20-1,NA,TRBJ2-5,TRBD2,TGCAGTGCCCCCGGGACTAGTCTAGAGACCCAGTACTTC,CSAPGTSLETQYF
TRBV10-3,NA,TRBJ1-1,NA,TGTGCCATCTCCCCGGGGGGCACTGAAGCTTTCTTT,CAISPGGTEAFF
TRBV18,few,TRBJ2-7,TRBD2,TGTGCCAGCTCAGTCGGACTAGCGGGAAATTACGAGCAGTACTTC,CASSVGLAGNYEQYF
TRBV3-1,NA,TRBJ2-2,NA,TGTGCCAGCAGCCAAAACCTTGGGGGGACCGGGGAGCTGTTTTTT,CASSQNLGGTGELFF
TRBV3-1,NA,TRBJ1-1,NA,TGTGCCAGCAGCCAAAGGAACAGGAACACTGAAGCTTTCTTT,CASSQRNRNTEAFF
TRBV5-6,NA,TRBJ2-2,NA,TGTGCCAGCAGCCAGCGGAACACCGGGGAGCTGTTTTTT,CASSQRNTGELFF
TRBV28,NA,TRBJ1-1,TRBD1,TGTGCCAGCAGTTTCGGGTTGGGGACAGGGCGCACTGAAGCTTTCTTT,CASSFGLGTGRTEAFF
TRBV2,few,TRBJ2-7,TRBD1,TGTGCCAGCAGTGAAGGCTTCGGGACAGGCTCCTACGAGCAGTACTTC,CASSEGFGTGSYEQYF
TRBV3-1,few,TRBJ1-4,NA,TGTGCCAGCAGCCAAGAATCCGGTGAAAAACTGTTTTTT,CASSQESGEKLFF
TRBV12-5,NA,TRBJ2-7,TRBD2,TGTGCTAGTGGTTTCAGCCCGGGACTAGAAGGTGACGAGCAGTACTTC,CASGFSPGLEGDEQYF
TRBV20-1,NA,TRBJ1-5,NA,TGCAGTGCTAGAGATGGAGGCAATCAGCCCCAGCATTTT,CSARDGGNQPQHF
TRBV6-1,many,TRBJ2-1,TRBD2,TGTGCCAGCAGAAGGACTAGCGGGACCTTGAGCTCCTACAATGAGCAGTTCTTC,CASRRTSGTLSSYNEQFF
TRBV5-4,NA,TRBJ1-1,NA,TGTGCCAGCAGCTTGACCGGGGGCAAGGCTTTCTTT,CASSLTGGKAFF
TRBV3-1,NA,TRBJ2-1,NA,TGTGCCAGCAGCCCTTGGCGGCAAGACCACAATGAGCAGTTCTTC,CASSPWRQDHNEQFF
TRBV6-2/TRBV6-3,few,TRBJ2-7,NA,TGTGCCAGCAGTTACGAGGCGGCAGGGCAGGTCCGGGGCCCTTCCTACGAGCAGTACTTC,CASSYEAAGQVRGPSYEQYF
TRBV7-9,NA,TRBJ1-4,NA,TGTGCCAGCTCCCCCGGACAAACTGCAACTAATGAAAAACTGTTTTTT,CASSPGQTATNEKLFF
TRBV2,NA,TRBJ1-4,NA,TGTGCCAGCAGTGAAAGACAGAGCGAAAAACTGTTTTTT,CASSERQSEKLFF
TRBV6-1,few,TRBJ2-2,NA,TGTGCCAGCGGAGGGGCGCCAGTAGGGGAGCTGTTTTTT,CASGGAPVGELFF
TRBV9,few,TRBJ2-1,TRBD2,TGTGCCAGCAGCGGAAGACTGGCGGGGGGACATGAGCAGTTCTTC,CASSGRLAGGHEQFF
TRBV7-9,NA,TRBJ2-2,TRBD2,TGTGCCAGCAGCTTCTCGGGAGGGCCGGCCGGGGAGCTGTTTTTT,CASSFSGGPAGELFF
TRBV6-1,many,TRBJ2-2,NA,TGTGCCAGCAGGACAGTGTTAGCCGGGGAGCTGTTTTTT,CASRTVLAGELFF
TRBV11-2,NA,TRBJ2-5,NA,TGTGCCAGCAGCTTAACGGTCCAGAAACAGACCCAGTACTTC,CASSLTVQKQTQYF
TRBV28,NA,TRBJ1-2,NA,TGTGCCAGCAACCAACAGGGTTCTAACTATGGCTACACCTTC,CASNQQGSNYGYTF
TRBV4-2,NA,TRBJ1-2,NA,TGTGCCAGCAGCCAAGGAGGGGAAGTAATCTATGGCTACACCTTC,CASSQGGEVIYGYTF
TRBV20-1,NA,TRBJ2-7,NA,TGCAGTGCGCGGGACAGCAGTTACGAGCAGTACTTC,CSARDSSYEQYF
TRBV5-1,few,TRBJ2-5,NA,TGCGCCAGCAGCCCAATGGGCCAAGGGGTGCAGACCCAGTACTTC,CASSPMGQGVQTQYF
TRBV7-9,NA,TRBJ2-1,TRBD2,TGTGCCAGCAGCCGCGGGGGGGGGTACAATGAGCAGTTCTTC,CASSRGGGYNEQFF
TRBV6-5,NA,TRBJ1-1,NA,TGTGCCAGCAGTTATAGTCGAAACACTGAAGCTTTCTTT,CASSYSRNTEAFF